One T cell receptor beta chain is described in this entry. Antigen unknown. This sample was taken from a study of beta chain features in type 1 diabetes. Study-wide results and limits: Moderately but significantly shorter TCRB CDR3s were found in Type 1 diabetes patients in all four CD4+ subsets.

Germline V gene lookup returns CDR1 SGHRS and CDR2 YFSETQ. The CDR3 totals 16 residues. V shed 1 base and J 3 bases; nucleotides not matched to a gene: 6. The whole isolated RNA underwent reverse transcription, so sequencing captured expressed TCRB transcripts. Assay used: immunoSEQ multiplex PCR; TCRdb lists only in-frame clones, some missing. The profile covers roughly 280,000 clones, with around 24% appearing a single time and over 0.01% taken by the ten largest. J is TRBJ1-1 and V is TRBV5-1; TRBD1 aligns across 10 bases. The TCR was taken from a woman in her twenties or thirties with type 1 diabetes. The sample was naive CD4+ T cells from blood. This CDR3 is CASSLRQGAGDTEAFF. As DNA, the CDR3 is TGCGCCAGCAGCTTGCGACAGGGGGCTGGGGACACTGAAGCTTTCTTT.